This TCR beta chain originates from a study of blood T cell repertoires in COVID-19. Study overall: In Cohort 3, a recovered donor had either two negative PCRs, clearance, or symptom resolution. The samples span acute and convalescent COVID-19 from the United States, Italy and Spain. From T cells, B-cell-depleted T cells, or PBMCs came the material, which was cDNA or gDNA.

The CDR3 runs to 16 residues. The germline gives CDR1 LGHDT, CDR2 YNNKEL (reference sequence). J lost 2 bases, V lost 4 bases, and 7 bases had no gene match. In the original workflow: Reference gene primer amplification in the assay estimated nucleated cell counts. Clones were read by immunoSEQ multiplex PCR, and TCRdb kept only the in-frame ones, dropping some. V and J calls and clone size are those listed in that table; D and trimming were worked out from the DNA. The table records under 400,000 clones, approximately 87% of them present only once. The sample comprised PBMCs or T cells enriched from blood (not recorded which). The rearrangement uses TRBV3-1 (or the pseudogene TRBV3-2) and TRBJ2-3; 9 bases agree with TRBD2. This clonotype was sampled from a middle-aged man in a cohort exposed to, infected with or recovered from COVID-19 (not recorded which). CDR3 protein: CASSRSTSGPTDTQYF. The CDR3 bases are TGTGCCAGCAGCCGGTCAACTAGCGGGCCCACAGATACGCAGTATTTT.